The rows below give T cell receptor beta chains drawn from one sample of a study of identical twins. TCRdb redid the calling of the 5' RACE reads with MiXCR, one entry per CDR3 protein. Among 550,000 to 800,000 distinct CDR3 sequences listed, 7.1% were seen once. These data are also associated with another study on yellow fever vaccine responses in identical twins.

Material: PBMCs. The receptor source for this set is a woman aged 18-29 years in good health. Both conserved end residues are part of each CDR3. The D gene is left open where the match is weak. A row's size may be missing; if present it is once, few, many or a size class.

>TRBD1|few|TRBJ2-3|TRBV11-2
TGTGCCAGCAGCTACCTCGACAGGGGGCATACAGATACGCAGTATTTT
CASSYLDRGHTDTQYF
>.|many|TRBJ2-5|TRBV4-1
TGCGCCAGCAGCCAAGATCGGACAGTGGGGGAGACCCAGTACTTC
CASSQDRTVGETQYF
>.|few|TRBJ1-3|TRBV20-1
TGCAGTGCCCTAACCGAGGACACGACTGGAAACACCATATATTTT
CSALTEDTTGNTIYF
>TRBD1|.|TRBJ1-1|TRBV10-3
TGTGCCATCATGGACAGGGGTGGGGCTGAAGCTTTCTTT
CAIMDRGGAEAFF
>.|.|TRBJ2-7|TRBV4-1
TGCGCCAGCAGCCAAAGAAGCGGAGCTTCCTACGAGCAGTACTTC
CASSQRSGASYEQYF
>TRBD2|.|TRBJ2-5|TRBV24-1
TGTGCCACCGGGGGGGACCAAGAGACCCAGTACTTC
CATGGDQETQYF
>.|few|TRBJ1-3|TRBV6-5
TGTGCCAGCAGTTACTCGGACTTCAATCAAGGAAACACCATATATTTT
CASSYSDFNQGNTIYF
>TRBD2|few|TRBJ2-3|TRBV12-3/TRBV12-4
TGTGCCAGCAGTCGACAATCACTAGCGGGGAGCACAGATACGCAGTATTTT
CASSRQSLAGSTDTQYF
>TRBD1|.|TRBJ2-6|TRBV28
TGTGCCAGCAGTTCCCCCCGGGACAGGCGGCTGCTCTCTGGGGCCAACGTCCTGACTTTC
CASSSPRDRRLLSGANVLTF
>TRBD2|few|TRBJ2-1|TRBV6-1
TGTGCCAGCAAGGGACTAGCGGGAGGGGGGCTATACAATGAGCAGTTCTTC
CASKGLAGGGLYNEQFF
>TRBD1|few|TRBJ2-3|TRBV12-3/TRBV12-4
TGTGCCAGCAGATTTTCGGGGACAGGGCCAGATACGCAGTATTTT
CASRFSGTGPDTQYF
>TRBD1|few|TRBJ1-5|TRBV18
TGTGCCAGCTCACTTCAGGGGGCGTTTCAGCCCCAGCATTTT
CASSLQGAFQPQHF
>.|.|TRBJ1-6|TRBV12-3/TRBV12-4
TGTGCCAGCACTCCCGACCATCACAATTCACCCCTCCACTTT
CASTPDHHNSPLHF
>.|few|TRBJ2-2|TRBV9
TGTGCCAGCAGCGTGGGACCGGTCCCCGGGGAGCTGTTTTTT
CASSVGPVPGELFF
>.|.|TRBJ1-1|TRBV7-9
TGTGCCAGCAGCTTAGCCTATCTGCGGGGCACTGAAGCTTTCTTT
CASSLAYLRGTEAFF
>.|.|TRBJ2-2|TRBV7-9
TGTGCCAGCAGCTCCCTTGTTAACACCGGGGAGCTGTTTTTT
CASSSLVNTGELFF
>TRBD1|.|TRBJ1-5|TRBV6-2/TRBV6-3
TGTGCCAGCAGTTACACCCGAGGGACAGGGAATTATCAGCCCCAGCATTTT
CASSYTRGTGNYQPQHF
>TRBD1|.|TRBJ2-7|TRBV27
TGTGCCGGGACAGGGAGGAACGAGCAGTACTTC
CAGTGRNEQYF
>TRBD1|.|TRBJ2-1|TRBV25-1
TGTGCCAGCAGTGAATTTGGACAGGGTGGATACAATGAGCAGTTCTTC
CASSEFGQGGYNEQFF
>.|few|TRBJ1-1|TRBV27
TGTGCCAGCCAGCCTTGGCAGGGTCCCACTGAAGCTTTCTTT
CASQPWQGPTEAFF
>.|.|TRBJ2-2|TRBV4-1
TGCGCCAGCAGCCACACGGACGGGAACACCGGGGAGCTGTTTTTT
CASSHTDGNTGELFF
>TRBD2|.|TRBJ2-3|TRBV20-1
TGCAGTGCAACTCAAGCGGGGGCCCCCACCTATTTT
CSATQAGAPTYF
>TRBD1|.|TRBJ2-5|TRBV6-1
TGTGCCAGCTGCAAGGGACAGTTACAAGAGACCCAGTACTTC
CASCKGQLQETQYF
>.|few|TRBJ2-2|TRBV20-1
TGCAGTGCTAGAGTCGGAGGGGAGAACACCGGGGAGCTGTTTTTT
CSARVGGENTGELFF
>.|many|TRBJ2-1|TRBV25-1
TGTGCCAGCAGTGTCTCGGGTTGGAATGAGCAGTTCTTC
CASSVSGWNEQFF
>TRBD2|many|TRBJ2-1|TRBV12-3/TRBV12-4
TGTGCCAGCAGTCGAGGGAGGGCGCTTGAGCAGTTCTTC
CASSRGRALEQFF
>TRBD1|many|TRBJ2-1|TRBV6-1
TGTGCCAGCAGTGGAGGATACAGGGGCTCCTACAATGAGCAGTTCTTC
CASSGGYRGSYNEQFF
>TRBD2|.|TRBJ2-1|TRBV18
TGTGCCAGCTCACCGCGACTAGCGGGGGATTTCATGAGCTCCTACAATGAGCAGTTCTTC
CASSPRLAGDFMSSYNEQFF
>.|few|TRBJ1-3|TRBV3-1
TGTGCCAGCAGCCAAAGATTAAGCAGGGCCTCTGGAAACACCATATATTTT
CASSQRLSRASGNTIYF
>TRBD2|many|TRBJ2-1|TRBV3-1
TGTGCCAGCAGCCACCGTCCCCTAGCGGGGGGTTCTAATGAGCAGTTCTTC
CASSHRPLAGGSNEQFF
>TRBD2|few|TRBJ2-5|TRBV28
TGTGCCAGCAGTTTATACGGGTATTCAGCGGGAGGTCAAGAGACCCAGTACTTC
CASSLYGYSAGGQETQYF
>.|.|TRBJ2-7|TRBV5-1
TGCGCCAGCAGCTCCCAAGGGGGTCCCTACGAGCAGTACTTC
CASSSQGGPYEQYF